This T cell receptor (beta chain) was captured by sequencing in a study of type 1 regulatory T cells. The wider study: This in vitro CD4 product, T-allo10, is enriched for Tr1 cells and alloantigen-specific.

A remark on this clonotype: What it binds is not known.

V was shortened by 3 bases and J by 10 bases, with 15 bases between the two germline ends. The CDR3 runs 13 residues. The germline gives CDR1 LGHDT, CDR2 YNNKEL (reference sequence). TCRdb fed the reads into MiXCR, producing one record per CDR3 protein. The data show some 22,000 distinct CDR3 sequences, with around 77% seen just once and 13% to 15% held by the top ten. The clonotype originates from a human donor in good health. The rearrangement links TRBV3-1 to TRBJ1-1, with D perhaps matching TRBD1 (5 bases). The sequencing sample was made of cultured T cells, either the whole culture or a sorted T cell fraction (not recorded which). Subset specified: Tr1-enriched cell product generated in vitro against host alloantigens. CDR3 sequence (DNA): TGTGCCAGCAGCCAGGCGGAGGGGATCGGAGCTTTCTTT. It codes for CASSQAEGIGAFF.